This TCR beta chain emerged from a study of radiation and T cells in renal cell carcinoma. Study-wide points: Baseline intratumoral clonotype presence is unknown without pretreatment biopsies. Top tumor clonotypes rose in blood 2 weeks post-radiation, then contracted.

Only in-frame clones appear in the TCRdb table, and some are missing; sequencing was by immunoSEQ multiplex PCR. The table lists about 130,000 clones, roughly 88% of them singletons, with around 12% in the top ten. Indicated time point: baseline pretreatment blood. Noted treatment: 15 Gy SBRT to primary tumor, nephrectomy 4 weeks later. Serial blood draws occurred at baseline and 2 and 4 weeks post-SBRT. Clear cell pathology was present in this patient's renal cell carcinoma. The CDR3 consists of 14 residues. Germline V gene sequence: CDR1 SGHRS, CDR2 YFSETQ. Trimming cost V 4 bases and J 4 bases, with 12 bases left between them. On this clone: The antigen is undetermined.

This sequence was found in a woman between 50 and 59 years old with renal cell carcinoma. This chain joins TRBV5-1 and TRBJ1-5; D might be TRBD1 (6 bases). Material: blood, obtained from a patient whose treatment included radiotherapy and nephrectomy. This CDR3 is CASSVDSRNQPQHF. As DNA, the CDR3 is TGCGCCAGCAGCGTGGACAGCCGAAATCAGCCCCAGCATTTT.